This T cell receptor beta chain is drawn from a study of blood T cell repertoires in COVID-19. Overall study context: The analysed material was cDNA or gDNA that came from T cells, B-cell-depleted T cells, or PBMCs.

The CDR3 length is 14 residues. Germline CDR1 reads LNHDA; CDR2 reads SQIVND (reference sequence). Trimming left V 6 bases short and J 1 base short, with 12 bases between. Clones were read by immunoSEQ multiplex PCR, and TCRdb kept only the in-frame ones, dropping some. The table lists roughly 76,000 clones, about 89% of them singletons, with approximately 1.2% in the top ten. Clinical history as reported by participants underpinned cohort assignment. This rearrangement joins TRBV19 to TRBJ1-1; tentative D call: TRBD1 (5 bases). The material sequenced was PBMCs or T cells enriched from blood (not recorded which). The clonotype originates from a woman in her fifties or sixties with acute COVID-19. CDR3 nucleotides: TGTGCCAGTAGGGAGGGGAGTACGAACACTGAAGCTTTCTTT. The encoded protein is CASREGSTNTEAFF.